What follows are 5 T cell receptor beta chains derived from one specimen sequenced in a study of blood T cells in healthy people across ages (dated by TCRdb to between 2015 and 2016). Libraries were built with 5' RACE. Sequenced using an Illumina HiSeq 2500. A second PCR of roughly 7 to 12 cycles was performed with a sample-barcoded 5' primer and a J-beta primer mix. In-frame beta chains were kept once TCRdb had trimmed the public reads at Q25 with fastp and called clones with MiXCR. Entries that share a CDR3 protein sequence are merged under the most common genes and DNA. This sample holds hundreds of thousands of distinct CDR3 sequences; about 30% were observed only once. Jointly, the top ten make up 15% of the sample. Material for sequencing was blood. These receptor sequences come from a woman older than 75 in good health. Donor details come from another sample of the same person, matched by shared clones.

The chain links TRBV7-6 to TRBJ2-7; D possibly corresponds to TRBD2 (6 bases). The assigned J gene may be wrong: the sequence end matches TRBJ2-5 better. The V gene's germline CDR1 is SGHVS and CDR2 FNYEAQ. This CDR3 contains 16 residues. The CDR3 loop reads CASSSVTGGAGETQYF. CDR3 DNA sequence: TGTGCCAGCAGCTCAGTGACGGGCGGGGCCGGGGAGACCCAGTACTTC.

This clonotype occurred many times. V usage is TRBV7-9 and J usage is TRBJ2-7, with a possible D match to TRBD1 (5 bases). The V and J ends lost 3 bases and 4 bases respectively, with 7 bases between them. The CDR3 spans 12 residues. Germline V gene lookup returns CDR1 SEHNR and CDR2 FQNEAQ (reference sequence). The CDR3 DNA is TGTGCCAGCAGCTTTCAGGGTTACGAGCAGTACTTC. This gives the protein CASSFQGYEQYF.

With regard to this clonotype: A much larger clone sits a single nucleotide away, making a read error possible. The V and J genes are TRBV5-1 and TRBJ2-7, with 11 bases that match TRBD1. V was pared by 0 bases and J by 3 bases, with 17 bases of the junction left unmatched. The CDR3 sequence is 20 residues long. The germline CDR1 and CDR2 sequences are SGHRS and YFSETQ. CDR3 nucleotide sequence: TGCGCCAGCAGCTTGGGAGCCCGGGACAGGGGGACCCCAAGGTGCTACGAGCAGTACTTC. Translating it yields CASSLGARDRGTPRCYEQYF.

J is TRBJ2-1 and V is TRBV24-1; TRBD1 is a possible D gene (5 bases). This CDR3 has 13 amino acids. Germline V lookup: CDR1 KGHDR, CDR2 SFDVKD. V was pared by 5 bases and J by 9 bases, with 13 bases between. The CDR3 nucleotides read TGTGCCACCAGTGGATCCCAGGGCAGTGAGCAGTTCTTC. The encoded protein is CATSGSQGSEQFF.

In its sample, this clonotype was seen many times. The chain couples TRBV28 to TRBJ1-5; TRBD1 agrees at 7 bases. Trimming at V came to 5 bases and at J to 4 bases, leaving 11 bases not matched to a gene. Per germline, CDR1 MDHEN and CDR2 SYDVKM. This CDR3 is 16 amino acids long. CDR3: CASSRPEGAGNQPQHF. DNA for the CDR3: TGTGCCAGCAGTCGCCCAGAGGGGGCTGGGAATCAGCCCCAGCATTTT. The full variable domain, rest sourced from reference TRBV28 and TRBJ1-5, is DVKVTQSSRYLVKRTGEKVFLECVQDMDHENMFWYRQDPGLGLRLIYFSYDVKMKEKGDIPEGYSVSREKKERFSLILESASTNQTSMYLCASSRPEGAGNQPQHFGDGTRLSIL.